This T cell receptor (beta chain) was recorded in a study of blood T cell repertoires in COVID-19. Across the whole study: Samples came from the United States, Italy and Spain, spanning acute and convalescent COVID-19. T cells, B-cell-depleted T cells, or PBMCs supplied cDNA or gDNA.

Many counts were recorded for this clone. TCRdb's table, derived via immunoSEQ multiplex PCR, lists solely in-frame clones and lacks some. The sample lists 200,000 or so clones, about 88% occurring once. The V gene's germline CDR1 is MNHEY and CDR2 SMNVEV (reference sequence). V lost 6 bases to trimming and J lost 5 bases, with 13 bases between them. The CDR3 is 14 amino acids. The chain combines TRBV27 with TRBJ1-4, with D perhaps TRBD1 (5 bases). This TCR derives from a man between 65 and 85 years old with active or convalescent COVID-19. What was sequenced was peripheral blood. For the CDR3, the DNA is TGTGCCAGCAGCGGACTAGGGACCAATGAAAAACTGTTTTTT. Protein product: CASSGLGTNEKLFF.